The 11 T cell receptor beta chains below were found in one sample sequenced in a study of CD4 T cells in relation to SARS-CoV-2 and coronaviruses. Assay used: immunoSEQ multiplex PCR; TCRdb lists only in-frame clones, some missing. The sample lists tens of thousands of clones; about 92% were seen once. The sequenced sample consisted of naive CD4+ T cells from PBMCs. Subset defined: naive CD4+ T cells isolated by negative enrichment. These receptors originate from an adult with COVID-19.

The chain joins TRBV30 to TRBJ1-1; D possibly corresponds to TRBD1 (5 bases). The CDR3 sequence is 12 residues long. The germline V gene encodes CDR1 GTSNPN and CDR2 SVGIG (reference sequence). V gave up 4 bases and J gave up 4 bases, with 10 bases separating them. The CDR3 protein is CAWMRDSTEAFF. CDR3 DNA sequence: TGTGCCTGGATGCGAGACAGCACTGAAGCTTTCTTT.

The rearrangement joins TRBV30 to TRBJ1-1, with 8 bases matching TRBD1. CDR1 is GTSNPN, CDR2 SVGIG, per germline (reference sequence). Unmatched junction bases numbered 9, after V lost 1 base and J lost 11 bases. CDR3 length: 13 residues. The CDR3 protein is CAWSGSPHRGAFF. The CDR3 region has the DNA TGTGCCTGGAGTGGCTCTCCCCACAGGGGGGCTTTCTTT.

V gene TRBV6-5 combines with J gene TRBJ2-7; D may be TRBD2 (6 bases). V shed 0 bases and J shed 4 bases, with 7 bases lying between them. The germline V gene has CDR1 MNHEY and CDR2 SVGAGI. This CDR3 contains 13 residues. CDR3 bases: TGTGCCAGCAGTTACTCGGCGGGATACGAGCAGTACTTC. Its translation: CASSYSAGYEQYF.

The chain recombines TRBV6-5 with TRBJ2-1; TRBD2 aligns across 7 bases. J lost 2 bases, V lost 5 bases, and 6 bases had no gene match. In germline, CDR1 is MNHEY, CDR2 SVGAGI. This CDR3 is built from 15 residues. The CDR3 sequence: CASSKTSATYNEQFF. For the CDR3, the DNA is TGTGCCAGCAGTAAAACTAGCGCCACCTACAATGAGCAGTTCTTC.

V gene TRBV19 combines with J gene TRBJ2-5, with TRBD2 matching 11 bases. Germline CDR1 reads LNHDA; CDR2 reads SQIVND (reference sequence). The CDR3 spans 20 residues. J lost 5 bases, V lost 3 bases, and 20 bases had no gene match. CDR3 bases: TGTGCCAGTAGTATCCCCGGACTAGCGGGCCTAGGCCCAGTTCCCGAGACCCAGTACTTC. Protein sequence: CASSIPGLAGLGPVPETQYF. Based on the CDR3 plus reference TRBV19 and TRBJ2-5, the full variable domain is DGGITQSPKYLFRKEGQNVTLSCEQNLNHDAMYWYRQDPGQGLRLIYYSQIVNDFQKGDIAEGYSVSREKKESFPLTVTSAQKNPTAFYLCASSIPGLAGLGPVPETQYFGPGTRLLVL.

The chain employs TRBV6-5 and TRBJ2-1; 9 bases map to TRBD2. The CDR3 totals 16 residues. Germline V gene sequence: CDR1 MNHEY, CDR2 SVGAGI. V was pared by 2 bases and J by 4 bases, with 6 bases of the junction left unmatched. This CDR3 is CASSYNRTSAYNEQFF. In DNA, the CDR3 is TGTGCCAGCAGTTACAATAGGACTAGCGCGTACAATGAGCAGTTCTTC.

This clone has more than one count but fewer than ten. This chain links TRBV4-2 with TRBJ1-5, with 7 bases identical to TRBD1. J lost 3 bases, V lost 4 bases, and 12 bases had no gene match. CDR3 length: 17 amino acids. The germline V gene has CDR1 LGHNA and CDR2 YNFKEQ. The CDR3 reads CASSPDRDSLYNQPQHF. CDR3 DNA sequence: TGTGCCAGCAGCCCCGACCGGGACAGCCTGTACAATCAGCCCCAGCATTTT.

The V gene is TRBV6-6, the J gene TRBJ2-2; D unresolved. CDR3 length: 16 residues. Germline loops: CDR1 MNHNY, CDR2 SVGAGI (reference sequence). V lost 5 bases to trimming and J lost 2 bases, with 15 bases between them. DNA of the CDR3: TGTGCCAGCAGTCGTTCACAGCCGACCAACACCGGGGAGCTGTTTTTT. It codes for CASSRSQPTNTGELFF.

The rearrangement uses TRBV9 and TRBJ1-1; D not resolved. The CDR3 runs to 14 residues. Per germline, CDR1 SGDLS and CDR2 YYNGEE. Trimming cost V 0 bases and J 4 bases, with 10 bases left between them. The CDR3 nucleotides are TGTGCCAGCAGCGTAGGAGAGGTGAGCACTGAAGCTTTCTTT. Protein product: CASSVGEVSTEAFF.

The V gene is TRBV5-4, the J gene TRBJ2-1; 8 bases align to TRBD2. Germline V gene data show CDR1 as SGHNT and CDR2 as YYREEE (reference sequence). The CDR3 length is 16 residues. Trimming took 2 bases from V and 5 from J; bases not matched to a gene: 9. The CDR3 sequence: CASSFFGTRRHNEQFF. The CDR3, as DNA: TGTGCCAGCAGCTTCTTCGGGACTAGAAGACACAATGAGCAGTTCTTC. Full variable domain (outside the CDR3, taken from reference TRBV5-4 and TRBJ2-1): ETGVTQSPTHLIKTRGQQVTLRCSSQSGHNTVSWYQQALGQGPQFIFQYYREEENGRGNFPPRFSGLQFPNYSSELNVNALELDDSALYLCASSFFGTRRHNEQFFGPGTRLTVL.

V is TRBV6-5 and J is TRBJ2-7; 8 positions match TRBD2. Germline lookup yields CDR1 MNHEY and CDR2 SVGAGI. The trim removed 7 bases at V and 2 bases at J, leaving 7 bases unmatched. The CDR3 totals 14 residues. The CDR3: CASTRGGGAYEQYF. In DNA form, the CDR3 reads TGTGCCAGCACCCGGGGGGGCGGAGCCTACGAGCAGTACTTC.